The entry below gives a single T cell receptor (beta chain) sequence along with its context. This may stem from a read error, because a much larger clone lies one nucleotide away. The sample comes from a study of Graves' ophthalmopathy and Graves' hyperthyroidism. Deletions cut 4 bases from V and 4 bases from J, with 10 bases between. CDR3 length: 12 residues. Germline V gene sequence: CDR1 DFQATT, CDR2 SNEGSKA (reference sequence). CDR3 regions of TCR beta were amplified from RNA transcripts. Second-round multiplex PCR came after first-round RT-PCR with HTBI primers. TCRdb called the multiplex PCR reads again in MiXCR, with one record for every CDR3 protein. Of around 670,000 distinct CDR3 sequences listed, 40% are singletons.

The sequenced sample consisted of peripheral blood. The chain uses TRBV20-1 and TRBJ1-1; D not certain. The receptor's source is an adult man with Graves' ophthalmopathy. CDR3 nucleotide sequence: TGCAGTGCTAAGCAGCCGAGCACTGAAGCTTTCTTT. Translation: CSAKQPSTEAFF.